The sequence of this TCR beta chain was determined in a study of blood T cell repertoires in COVID-19. In the original workflow: Estimates of nucleated cell counts were drawn from the amplification of reference gene primers. The protocol was immunoSEQ multiplex PCR, while the TCRdb copy is restricted to in-frame clones and leaves out a portion. That table is the source of V, J and clone size, and D and trimming were worked out from the DNA. Seen here are 65,000 to 80,000 clones, roughly 90% observed once, and the top ten hold around 4.5%. This clonotype was sampled from a man aged 45-65 years with active COVID-19. The sequencing sample was made of peripheral blood.

In DNA form, the CDR3 reads TGTGCCATCAGTCAGGGTGGAAACACCATATATTTT. It encodes CAISQGGNTIYF. The chain employs TRBV10-3 and TRBJ1-3, with a possible D match to TRBD1 (5 bases). Germline lookup yields CDR1 ENHRY and CDR2 SYGVKD. Trimming pared 5 bases from V and 3 bases from J, leaving 5 bases between. The CDR3 spans 12 residues.